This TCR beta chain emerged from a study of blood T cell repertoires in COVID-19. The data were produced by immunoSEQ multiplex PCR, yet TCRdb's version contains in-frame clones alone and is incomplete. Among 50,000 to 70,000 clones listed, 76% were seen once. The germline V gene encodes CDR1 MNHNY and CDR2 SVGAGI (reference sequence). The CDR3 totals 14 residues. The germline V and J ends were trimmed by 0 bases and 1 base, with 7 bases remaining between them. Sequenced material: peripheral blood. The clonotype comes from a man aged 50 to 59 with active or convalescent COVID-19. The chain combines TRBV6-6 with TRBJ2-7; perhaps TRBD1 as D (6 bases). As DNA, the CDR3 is TGTGCCAGCAGTTACTCCCAGGGGTCCTACGAGCAGTACTTC. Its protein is CASSYSQGSYEQYF.